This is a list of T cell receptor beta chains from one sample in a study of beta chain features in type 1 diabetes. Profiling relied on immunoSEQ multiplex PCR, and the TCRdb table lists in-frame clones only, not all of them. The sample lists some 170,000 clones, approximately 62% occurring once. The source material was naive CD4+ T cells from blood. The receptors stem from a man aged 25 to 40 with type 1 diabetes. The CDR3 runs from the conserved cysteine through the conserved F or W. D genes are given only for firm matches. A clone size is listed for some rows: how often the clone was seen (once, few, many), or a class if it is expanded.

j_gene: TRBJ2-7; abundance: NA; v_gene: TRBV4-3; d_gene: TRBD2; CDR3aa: CASSQGSTGLAMTYEQYF; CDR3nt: TGCGCCAGCAGCCAGGGATCGACGGGACTAGCAATGACCTACGAGCAGTACTTC
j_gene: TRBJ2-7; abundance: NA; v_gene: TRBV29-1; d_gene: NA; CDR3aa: CSVGAGEIYEQYF; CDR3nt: TGCAGCGTTGGCGCAGGGGAAATCTACGAGCAGTACTTC
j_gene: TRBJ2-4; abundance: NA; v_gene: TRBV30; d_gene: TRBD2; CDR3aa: CAWTLAGGNIQYF; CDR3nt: TGTGCCTGGACCCTAGCGGGGGGGAACATTCAGTACTTC
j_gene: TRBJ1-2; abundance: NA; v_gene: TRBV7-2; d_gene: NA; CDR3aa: CASSPGIRYTF; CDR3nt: TGTGCCAGCAGCCCCGGAATTCGCTACACCTTC
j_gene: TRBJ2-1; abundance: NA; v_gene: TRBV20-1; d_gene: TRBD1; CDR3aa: CSAQGVHEQFF; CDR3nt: TGCAGTGCTCAGGGGGTCCATGAGCAGTTCTTC
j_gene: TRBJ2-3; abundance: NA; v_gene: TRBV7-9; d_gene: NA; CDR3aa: CASSLGEATDTQYF; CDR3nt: TGTGCCAGCAGCTTAGGGGAAGCCACAGATACGCAGTATTTT
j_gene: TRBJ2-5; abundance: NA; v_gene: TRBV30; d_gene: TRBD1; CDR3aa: CAWSGQGIRETQYF; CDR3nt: TGTGCCTGGAGTGGACAGGGGATCCGGGAGACCCAGTACTTC
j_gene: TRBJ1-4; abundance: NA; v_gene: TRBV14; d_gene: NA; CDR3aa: CASSPSSERLFF; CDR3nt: TGTGCCAGCAGCCCGTCTTCGGAGCGACTGTTTTTT
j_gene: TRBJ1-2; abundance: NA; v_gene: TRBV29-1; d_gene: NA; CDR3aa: CTVSGRSYGYTF; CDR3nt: TGCACCGTTAGCGGGAGAAGCTATGGCTACACCTTC
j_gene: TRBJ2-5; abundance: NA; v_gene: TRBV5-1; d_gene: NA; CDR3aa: CASSRRDNQETQYF; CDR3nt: TGCGCCAGCAGCCGGAGGGACAACCAAGAGACCCAGTACTTC
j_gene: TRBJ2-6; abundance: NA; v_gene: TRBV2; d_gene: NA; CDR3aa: CASSEGTYRAGANVLTF; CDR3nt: TGTGCCAGCAGTGAAGGAACTTACAGGGCTGGGGCCAACGTCCTGACTTTC
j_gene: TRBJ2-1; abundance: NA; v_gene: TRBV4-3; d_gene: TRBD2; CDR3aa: CASSLRGGRDEQFF; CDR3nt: TGCGCCAGCAGCTTGCGGGGGGGACGGGATGAGCAGTTCTTC
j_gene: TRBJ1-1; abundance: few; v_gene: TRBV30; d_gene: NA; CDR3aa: CAWIMWGEAFF; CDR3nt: TGTGCCTGGATTATGTGGGGGGAAGCTTTCTTT
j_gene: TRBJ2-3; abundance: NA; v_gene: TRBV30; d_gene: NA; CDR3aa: CAWSVGSSTDTQYF; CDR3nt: TGTGCCTGGAGTGTAGGTTCAAGCACAGATACGCAGTATTTT
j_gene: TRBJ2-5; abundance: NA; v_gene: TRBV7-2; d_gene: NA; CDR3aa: CASNQGVLQETQYF; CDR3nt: TGTGCCAGCAACCAAGGAGTACTCCAAGAGACCCAGTACTTC
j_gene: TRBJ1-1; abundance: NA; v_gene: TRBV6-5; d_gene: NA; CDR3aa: CASSSYGYTEAFF; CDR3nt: TGTGCCAGCAGTTCCTACGGGTACACTGAAGCTTTCTTT
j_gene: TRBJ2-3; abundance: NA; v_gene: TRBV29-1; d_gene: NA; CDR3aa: CSVARGTDTQYF; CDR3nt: TGCAGCGTTGCTAGGGGTACAGATACGCAGTATTTT
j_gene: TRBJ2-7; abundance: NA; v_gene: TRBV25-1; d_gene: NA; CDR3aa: CASSDRYYEQYF; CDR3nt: TGTGCCAGCAGTGATCGGTACTACGAGCAGTACTTC
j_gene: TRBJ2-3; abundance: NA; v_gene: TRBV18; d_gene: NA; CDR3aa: CASSPEVQLTDTQYF; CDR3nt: TGTGCCAGCTCACCAGAGGTACAGCTCACAGATACGCAGTATTTT
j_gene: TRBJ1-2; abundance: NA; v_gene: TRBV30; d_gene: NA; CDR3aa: CAWSTGDASGYTF; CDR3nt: TGTGCCTGGAGTACCGGGGATGCTTCTGGCTACACCTTC
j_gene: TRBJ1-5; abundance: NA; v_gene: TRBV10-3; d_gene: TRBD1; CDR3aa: CAIGSGTANNQPQHF; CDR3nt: TGTGCCATCGGATCCGGGACAGCGAACAATCAGCCCCAGCATTTT
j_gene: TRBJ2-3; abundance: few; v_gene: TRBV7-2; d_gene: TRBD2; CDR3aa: CASSLGLAGRDTQYF; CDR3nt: TGTGCCAGCAGCTTGGGACTAGCGGGGAGAGATACGCAGTATTTT
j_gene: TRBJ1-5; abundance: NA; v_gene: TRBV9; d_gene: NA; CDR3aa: CASSVVRMGLYQPQHF; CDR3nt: TGTGCCAGCAGCGTAGTCCGAATGGGGTTGTATCAGCCCCAGCATTTT
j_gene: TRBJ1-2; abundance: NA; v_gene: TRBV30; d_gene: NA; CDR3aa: CAWSVLTEGGYTF; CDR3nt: TGTGCCTGGAGTGTACTTACAGAGGGTGGCTACACCTTC
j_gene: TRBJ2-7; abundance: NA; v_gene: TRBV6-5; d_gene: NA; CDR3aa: CASSYDNEQYF; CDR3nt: TGTGCCAGCAGTTACGACAACGAGCAGTACTTC
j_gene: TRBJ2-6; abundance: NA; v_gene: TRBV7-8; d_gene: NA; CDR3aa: CASRGLGTGANVLTF; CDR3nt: TGTGCCAGCAGGGGGCTAGGTACTGGGGCCAACGTCCTGACTTTC
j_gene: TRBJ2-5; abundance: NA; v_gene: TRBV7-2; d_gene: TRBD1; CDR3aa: CASSLGQGGYQETQYF; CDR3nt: TGTGCCAGCAGCTTAGGACAGGGGGGGTACCAAGAGACCCAGTACTTC
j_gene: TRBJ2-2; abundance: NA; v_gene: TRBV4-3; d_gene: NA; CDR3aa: CASSQEAAANTGELFF; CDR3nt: TGCGCCAGCAGCCAAGAGGCAGCGGCGAACACCGGGGAGCTGTTTTTT
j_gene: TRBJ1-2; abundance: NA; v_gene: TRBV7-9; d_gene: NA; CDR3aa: CASSLVGGFGYTF; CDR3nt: TGTGCCAGCAGCTTAGTGGGAGGGTTTGGCTACACCTTC
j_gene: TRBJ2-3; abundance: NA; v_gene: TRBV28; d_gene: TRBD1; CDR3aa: CASSRTGGPTDTQYF; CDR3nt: TGTGCCAGCAGCCGGACAGGGGGGCCCACAGATACGCAGTATTTT
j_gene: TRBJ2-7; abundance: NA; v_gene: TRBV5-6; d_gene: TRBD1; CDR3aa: CASSLTGWAAYEQYF; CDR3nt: TGTGCCAGCAGCCTGACAGGGTGGGCTGCCTACGAGCAGTACTTC
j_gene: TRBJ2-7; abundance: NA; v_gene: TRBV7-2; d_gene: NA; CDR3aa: CASSLDIGANEQYF; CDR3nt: TGTGCCAGCAGCTTAGATATAGGGGCCAACGAGCAGTACTTC
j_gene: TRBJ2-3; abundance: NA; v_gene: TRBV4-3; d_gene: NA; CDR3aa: CASSLGTPGNTQYF; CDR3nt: TGCGCCAGCAGCCTAGGGACTCCAGGAAATACGCAGTATTTT
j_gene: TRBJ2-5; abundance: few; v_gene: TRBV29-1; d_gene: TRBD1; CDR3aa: CSVTRQGAQETQYF; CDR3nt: TGCAGCGTAACGCGACAGGGGGCACAAGAGACCCAGTACTTC
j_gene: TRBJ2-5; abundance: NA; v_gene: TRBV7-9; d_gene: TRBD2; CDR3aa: CASSSPGEGQETQYF; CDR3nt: TGTGCCAGCAGCTCCCCCGGGGAGGGACAAGAGACCCAGTACTTC
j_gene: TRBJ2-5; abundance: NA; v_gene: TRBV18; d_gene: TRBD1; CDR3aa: CASSPPGTVQETQYF; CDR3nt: TGTGCCAGCTCACCACCTGGGACAGTACAAGAGACCCAGTACTTC
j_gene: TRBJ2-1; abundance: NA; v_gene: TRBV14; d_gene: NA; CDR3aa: CASSQAIARNEQFF; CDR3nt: TGTGCCAGCAGCCAAGCAATAGCACGCAATGAGCAGTTCTTC
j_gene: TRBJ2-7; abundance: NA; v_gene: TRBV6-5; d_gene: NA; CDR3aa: CASSRTGTGEQYF; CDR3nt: TGTGCCAGCAGCCGTACAGGGACTGGCGAGCAGTACTTC
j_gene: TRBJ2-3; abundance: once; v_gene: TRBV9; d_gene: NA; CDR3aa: CASSVTHLSTDTQYF; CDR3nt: TGTGCCAGCAGCGTAACGCACTTAAGCACAGATACGCAGTATTTT
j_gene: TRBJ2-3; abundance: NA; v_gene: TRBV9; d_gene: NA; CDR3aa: CASSVGLIGYTDTQYF; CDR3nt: TGTGCCAGCAGCGTAGGTTTGATAGGGTACACAGATACGCAGTATTTT
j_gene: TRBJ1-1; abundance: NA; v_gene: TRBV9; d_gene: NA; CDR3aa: CASSVGTAYAEAFF; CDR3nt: TGTGCCAGCAGCGTAGGGACAGCATACGCTGAAGCTTTCTTT
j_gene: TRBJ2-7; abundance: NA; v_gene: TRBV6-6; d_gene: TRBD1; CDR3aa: CASSLTGSYEQYF; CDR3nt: TGTGCCAGCAGTCTGACAGGGAGCTACGAGCAGTACTTC
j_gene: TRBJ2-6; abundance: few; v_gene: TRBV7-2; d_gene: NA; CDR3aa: CASSEGRIPGANVLTF; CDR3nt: TGTGCCAGCAGCGAAGGCCGTATCCCAGGAGCCAACGTCCTGACTTTC
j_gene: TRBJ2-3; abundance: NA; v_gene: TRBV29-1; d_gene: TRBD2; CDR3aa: CSVEASGASTDTQYF; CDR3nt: TGCAGCGTTGAAGCTAGCGGGGCCAGCACAGATACGCAGTATTTT
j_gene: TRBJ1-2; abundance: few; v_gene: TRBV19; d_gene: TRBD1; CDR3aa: CASSTPGQGDYGYTF; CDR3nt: TGTGCCAGTAGCACCCCCGGACAGGGCGACTATGGCTACACCTTC
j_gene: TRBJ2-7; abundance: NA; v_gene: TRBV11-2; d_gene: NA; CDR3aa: CASSLSLSTSEQYF; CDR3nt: TGTGCCAGCAGCTTATCCCTGTCTACCTCCGAGCAGTACTTC
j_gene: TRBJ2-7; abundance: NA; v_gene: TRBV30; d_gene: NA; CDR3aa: CAWSVLPYEQYF; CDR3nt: TGTGCCTGGAGTGTACTTCCCTACGAGCAGTACTTC
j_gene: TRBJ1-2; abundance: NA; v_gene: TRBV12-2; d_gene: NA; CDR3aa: CASRPRTATYYGYTF; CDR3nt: TGTGCAAGTCGCCCCCGGACAGCTACTTACTATGGCTACACCTTC
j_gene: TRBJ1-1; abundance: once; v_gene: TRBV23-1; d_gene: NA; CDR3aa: CASRTAQNTEAFF; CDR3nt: TGCGCCAGCAGGACAGCTCAGAACACTGAAGCTTTCTTT
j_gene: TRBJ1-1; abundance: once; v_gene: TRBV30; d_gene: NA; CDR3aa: CALKTENTEAFF; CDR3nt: TGTGCCTTGAAGACAGAGAACACTGAAGCTTTCTTT
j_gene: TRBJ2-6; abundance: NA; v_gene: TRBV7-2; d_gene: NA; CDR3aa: CASSPPGAGANVLTF; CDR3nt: TGTGCCAGCAGCCCCCCGGGGGCTGGGGCCAACGTCCTGACTTTC
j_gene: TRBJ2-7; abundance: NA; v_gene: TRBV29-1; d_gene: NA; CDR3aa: CSVERGDRERFYEQYF; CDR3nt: TGCAGCGTTGAGCGGGGGGACAGGGAAAGGTTCTACGAGCAGTACTTC
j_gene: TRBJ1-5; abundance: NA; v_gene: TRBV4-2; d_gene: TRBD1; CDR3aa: CASRERDRGNQPQHF; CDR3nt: TGTGCCAGCAGGGAGAGGGACAGGGGCAATCAGCCCCAGCATTTT
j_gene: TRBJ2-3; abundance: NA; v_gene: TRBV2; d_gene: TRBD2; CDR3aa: CASIGLVLPDTQYF; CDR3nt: TGTGCCAGCATTGGACTAGTACTTCCAGATACGCAGTATTTT